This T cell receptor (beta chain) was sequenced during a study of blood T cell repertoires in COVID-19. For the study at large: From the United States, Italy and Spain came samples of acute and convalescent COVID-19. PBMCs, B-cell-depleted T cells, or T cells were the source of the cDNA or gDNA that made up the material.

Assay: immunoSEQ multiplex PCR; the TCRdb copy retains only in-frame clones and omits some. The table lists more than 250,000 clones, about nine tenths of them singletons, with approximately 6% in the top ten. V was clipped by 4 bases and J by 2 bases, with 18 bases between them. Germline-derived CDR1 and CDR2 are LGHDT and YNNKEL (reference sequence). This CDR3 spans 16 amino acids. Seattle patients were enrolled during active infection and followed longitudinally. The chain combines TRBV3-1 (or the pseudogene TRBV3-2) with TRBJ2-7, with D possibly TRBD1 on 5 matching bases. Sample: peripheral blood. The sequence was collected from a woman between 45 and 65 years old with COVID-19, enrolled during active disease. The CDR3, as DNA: TGTGCCAGCAGCCTCCTAGGACAAACACCTACCTACGAGCAGTACTTC. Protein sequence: CASSLLGQTPTYEQYF.